This is a list of T cell receptor beta chains from one sample in a study of early T cells in non-severe SARS-CoV-2 infection. TCRdb ran MiXCR on the 5' RACE reads and lists one entry per CDR3 protein. This sample has about 64,000 distinct CDR3 sequences, with around 20% found just once. Sequences were derived from whole blood, sampled at baseline. The receptors shown here come from an adult who was a healthcare worker with PCR-confirmed SARS-CoV-2 infection or an uninfected control (not recorded which). Both conserved end residues are part of each CDR3. A D gene is named only where the DNA matches it firmly. The listing skips clone size in some rows; elsewhere it reads once, few, many or a size class.

>TRBV2|-|13|-|TRBJ1-4
TGTGCCAGCAGTGTCAGGGGATCGGAAAAACTGTTTTTT
CASSVRGSEKLFF
>TRBV7-2|TRBD1|14|-|TRBJ1-6
TGTGCCAGCAGCGAGGGACAGGGTAATTCACCCCTCCACTTT
CASSEGQGNSPLHF
>TRBV24-1|-|13|many|TRBJ2-1
TGTGCCACCAGTGATTTGCGTGGAAATGAGCAGTTCTTC
CATSDLRGNEQFF
>TRBV5-5|-|17|-|TRBJ1-3
TGTGCCAGCAGCTTGTCCGGGACGCTCTTCTCTGGAAACACCATATATTTT
CASSLSGTLFSGNTIYF
>TRBV7-9|-|13|few|TRBJ1-1
TGTGCCAGCAGCTCGAATAGGAACACTGAAGCTTTCTTT
CASSSNRNTEAFF
>TRBV20-1|-|11|many|TRBJ2-1
TGCAGTGCTAGTACCGGGAATGAGCAGTTCTTC
CSASTGNEQFF
>TRBV19|TRBD2|15|few|TRBJ2-5
TGTGCCAGTAGTTCCTCCGGGGGGGATCGGGAGACCCAGTACTTC
CASSSSGGDRETQYF
>TRBV7-9|-|13|once|TRBJ1-5
TGTGCCAGCAGCCTTGGAGCCAATCAGCCCCAGCATTTT
CASSLGANQPQHF
>TRBV12-3/TRBV12-4|-|15|many|TRBJ2-2
TGTGCCAGCTCTCCGACAGAGGCCATATCCGGGGAGCTGTTTTTT
CASSPTEAISGELFF
>TRBV12-3/TRBV12-4|-|14|-|TRBJ2-7
TGTGCCAGCAGTTTAGCTAAGTTCTCCTACGAGCAGTACTTC
CASSLAKFSYEQYF
>TRBV12-3/TRBV12-4|-|13|many|TRBJ2-1
TGTGCCAGCAGTTTAGCCCAGGGAGGTGAGCAGTTCTTC
CASSLAQGGEQFF
>TRBV7-9|TRBD2|14|few|TRBJ2-7
TGTGCCAGCAGTTTCGGGACTAGCGGGTACGAGCAGTACTTC
CASSFGTSGYEQYF
>TRBV27|TRBD1|16|few|TRBJ2-7
TGTGCCAGCAGTTTAACAACAGGGGGCGCCTCCTACGAGCAGTACTTC
CASSLTTGGASYEQYF
>TRBV5-1|-|15|-|TRBJ2-3
TGCGCCAGCAGCTTACCGAGAACTAGCACAGATACGCAGTATTTT
CASSLPRTSTDTQYF
>TRBV7-6|-|15|few|TRBJ2-2
TGTGCCAGCAGCTTATTTACAGGGAACACCGGGGAGCTGTTTTTT
CASSLFTGNTGELFF
>TRBV5-5|TRBD2|14|-|TRBJ2-3
TGTGCCAGCAGCCAAGGACTAGCGGGGGATACGCAGTATTTT
CASSQGLAGDTQYF
>TRBV20-1|-|12|-|TRBJ2-2
TGCAGTGCTGCCGGGACTACCGGGGAGCTGTTTTTT
CSAAGTTGELFF
>TRBV7-2|-|14|-|TRBJ1-5
TGTGCCAGCAGCGCGGGAGCCCCGGGTCAGCCCCAGCATTTT
CASSAGAPGQPQHF
>TRBV20-1|TRBD1|16|-|TRBJ1-1
TGCAGTGCTAGCGGGACAGGGACCATCATGAACACTGAAGCTTTCTTT
CSASGTGTIMNTEAFF
>TRBV2|-|11|many|TRBJ1-4
TGTGCCAGCGCGTCTTGGGAAAAACTGTTTTTT
CASASWEKLFF
>TRBV7-3|-|13|-|TRBJ2-2
TGTGCCAGCAGCCCCTCACAGGGCACGAAGCTGTTTTTT
CASSPSQGTKLFF
>TRBV6-2/TRBV6-3|TRBD1|15|few|TRBJ1-5
TGTGCCAGTAGCGGTCGACAGGGCGGGAATCAGCCCCAGCATTTT
CASSGRQGGNQPQHF
>TRBV18|-|16|-|TRBJ2-2
TGTGCCAGCTCACCACCTCGAAGGCAATACACCGGGGAGCTGTTTTTT
CASSPPRRQYTGELFF
>TRBV7-6|-|15|-|TRBJ2-5
TGTGCCAGCAGCTTACGAGTTTCGTCAGGAGAGACCCAGTACTTC
CASSLRVSSGETQYF
>TRBV7-9|-|13|-|TRBJ1-2
TGTGCCAGCAGCCAGACAGGTTTAGTTGGCTACACCTTC
CASSQTGLVGYTF
>TRBV6-4|-|11|many|TRBJ2-1
TGTGCCAGCGGGATCTACAATGAGCAGTTCTTC
CASGIYNEQFF